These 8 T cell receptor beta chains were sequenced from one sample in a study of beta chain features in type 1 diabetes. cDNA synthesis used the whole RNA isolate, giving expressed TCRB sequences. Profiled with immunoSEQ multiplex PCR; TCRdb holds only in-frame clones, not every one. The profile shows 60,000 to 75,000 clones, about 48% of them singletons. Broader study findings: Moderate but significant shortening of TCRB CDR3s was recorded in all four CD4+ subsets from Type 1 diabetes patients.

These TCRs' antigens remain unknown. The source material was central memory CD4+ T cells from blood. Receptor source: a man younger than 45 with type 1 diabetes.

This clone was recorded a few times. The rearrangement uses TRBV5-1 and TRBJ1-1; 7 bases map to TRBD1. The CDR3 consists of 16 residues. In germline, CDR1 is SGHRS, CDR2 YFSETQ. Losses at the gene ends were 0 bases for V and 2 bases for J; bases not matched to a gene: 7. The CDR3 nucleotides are TGCGCCAGCAGCTTGGCCGGGAGGGGGCTTAACACTGAAGCTTTCTTT. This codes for CASSLAGRGLNTEAFF. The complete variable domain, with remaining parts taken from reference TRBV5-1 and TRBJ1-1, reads KAGVTQTPRYLIKTRGQQVTLSCSPISGHRSVSWYQQTPGQGLQFLFEYFSETQRNKGNFPGRFSGRQFSNSRSEMNVSTLELGDSALYLCASSLAGRGLNTEAFFGQGTRLTVV.

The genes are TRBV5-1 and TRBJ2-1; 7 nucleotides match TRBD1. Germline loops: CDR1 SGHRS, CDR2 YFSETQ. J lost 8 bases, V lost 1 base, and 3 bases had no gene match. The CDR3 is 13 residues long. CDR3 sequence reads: CASSLTGADEQFF. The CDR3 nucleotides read TGCGCCAGCAGCTTGACAGGGGCGGATGAGCAGTTCTTC.

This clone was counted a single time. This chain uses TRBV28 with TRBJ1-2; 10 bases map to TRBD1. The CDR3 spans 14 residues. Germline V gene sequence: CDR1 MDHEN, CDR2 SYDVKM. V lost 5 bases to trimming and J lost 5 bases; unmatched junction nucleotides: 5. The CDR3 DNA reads TGTGCCAGCAGTCGGACAGGGGGTGCTTATGGCTACACCTTC. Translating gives CASSRTGGAYGYTF.

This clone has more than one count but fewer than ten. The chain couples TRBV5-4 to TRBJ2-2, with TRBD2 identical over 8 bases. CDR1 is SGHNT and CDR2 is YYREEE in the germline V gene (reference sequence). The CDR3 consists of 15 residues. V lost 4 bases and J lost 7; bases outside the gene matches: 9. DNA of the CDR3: TGTGCCAGCAGCGGTATTAGCGGGACGGGCGGGGAGCTGTTTTTT. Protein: CASSGISGTGGELFF.

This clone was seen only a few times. The CDR3 DNA is TGTGCCAGTAGTGCTGAGCGGGGGGGCCTCAATGAGCAGTTCTTC. Protein sequence: CASSAERGGLNEQFF. V gene TRBV19 combines with J gene TRBJ2-1; 10 nucleotides agree with TRBD2. CDR1 and CDR2 from the germline V gene are LNHDA and SQIVND (reference sequence). V trimming: 5 bases; J trimming: 6 bases; junction bases outside the gene matches: 7. CDR3 length equals 15 residues.

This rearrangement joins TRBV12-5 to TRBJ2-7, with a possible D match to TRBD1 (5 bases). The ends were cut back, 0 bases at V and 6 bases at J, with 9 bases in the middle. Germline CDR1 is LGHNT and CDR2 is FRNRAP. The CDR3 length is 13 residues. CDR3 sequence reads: CASGLVQGSEQYF. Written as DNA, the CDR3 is TGTGCTAGTGGTTTGGTTCAGGGAAGCGAGCAGTACTTC.

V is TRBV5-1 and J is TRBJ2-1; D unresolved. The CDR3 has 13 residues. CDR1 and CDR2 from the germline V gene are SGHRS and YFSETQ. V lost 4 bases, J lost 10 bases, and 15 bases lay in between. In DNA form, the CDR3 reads TGCGCCAGCAGCCTGGCGGTTGCAGGAGAGCAGTTCTTC. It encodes CASSLAVAGEQFF.

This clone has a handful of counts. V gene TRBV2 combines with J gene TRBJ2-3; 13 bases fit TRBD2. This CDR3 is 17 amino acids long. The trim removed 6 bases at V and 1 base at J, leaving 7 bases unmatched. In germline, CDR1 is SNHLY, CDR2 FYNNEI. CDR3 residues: CASRRGLAGARTDTQYF. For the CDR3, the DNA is TGTGCCAGCAGGAGAGGACTAGCGGGGGCCCGCACAGATACGCAGTATTTT.